The 18 T cell receptor beta chains below all came from one sample that was sequenced in a study of T cell repertoires in cytomegalovirus infection. These receptors have no known antigen. TCRdb re-called the reads through MiXCR, storing one row per CDR3 protein. The repertoire has about 900,000 distinct CDR3 sequences, 30% to 40% of them found once; the top ten carry about 14%. The starting material was cultured CD8+ T cells from PBMCs, obtained from culture after CMV antigen stimulation. The receptor source for this set is a human donor in good health (CMV status not recorded). Some clones in this sample may be carry-over from other donors' samples.

This clonotype was detected only a few times. This chain links TRBV10-3 with TRBJ2-3; a possible D gene is TRBD2 (6 bases). Germline-derived CDR1 and CDR2 are ENHRY and SYGVKD. V dropped 0 bases and J dropped 6 bases, with 10 bases sitting between them. This CDR3 region has 14 residues. Here the CDR3 reads CAISESASVDTQYF. The CDR3 DNA is TGTGCCATCAGTGAGTCGGCTAGCGTGGATACGCAGTATTTT.

The chain couples TRBV6-2 or TRBV6-3 to TRBJ2-1, with 9 positions matching TRBD2. Germline V lookup: CDR1 MNHEY, CDR2 SVGEGT. After removal of 7 bases from V and 15 bases from J, the junction contained 31 bases not matched to a gene. The CDR3 consists of 19 residues. The CDR3 DNA follows: TGTGCCAGCATGCTACCTCCCCGACTAGCGGACGGCCTCCACTACAGGGGGTTCTTC. Its translation is CASMLPPRLADGLHYRGFF.

The chain has TRBV28 and TRBJ2-5; 7 nucleotides match TRBD1. Losses at the gene ends were 6 bases for V and 11 bases for J; bases not matched to a gene: 12. Germline loops: CDR1 MDHEN, CDR2 SYDVKM. CDR3 length equals 13 residues. The CDR3 DNA sequence: TGTGCCAGCAGCTGGGGACAGACGAGGCCGCAGTACTTC. This codes for CASSWGQTRPQYF.

This clonotype was recorded at least ten times. The chain uses TRBV7-2 and TRBJ2-2; D is possibly TRBD2 (5 bases). Trimming took 1 base from V and 3 from J, leaving 9 bases between them. CDR3 size: 15 residues. Germline lookup yields CDR1 SGHTA and CDR2 FQGNSA. CDR3 residues: CASSLVRGDTGELFF. Written as DNA, the CDR3 is TGTGCCAGCAGCTTAGTTCGGGGTGACACCGGGGAGCTGTTTTTT. The variable domain in full, with the rest retrieved from reference TRBV7-2 and TRBJ2-2, is GAGVSQSPSNKVTEKGKDVELRCDPISGHTALYWYRQSLGQGLEFLIYFQGNSAPDKSGLPSDRFSAERTGGSVSTLTIQRTQQEDSAVYLCASSLVRGDTGELFFGEGSRLTVL.

In this sample, this clonotype turned up many times. This chain connects TRBV19 to TRBJ2-1, with 8 nucleotides matching TRBD1. J was trimmed by 8 bases and V by 9 bases; bases with no gene match: 6. Germline V gives CDR1 LNHDA, CDR2 SQIVND (reference sequence). The CDR3 covers 12 residues. The CDR3 protein is CASSPQGDEQFF. The CDR3 bases are TGTGCCAGCAGCCCACAGGGGGATGAGCAGTTCTTC.

This clonotype was found a few times. This chain uses TRBV5-4 with TRBJ1-6; D is ambiguous. Trimming took off 0 bases at V and 8 bases at J, with 3 bases between the two ends. Germline CDR1 is SGHNT and CDR2 is YYREEE (reference sequence). The CDR3 sequence is 12 residues long. This chain's CDR3 is CASSLDDSPLHF. In DNA form, the CDR3 reads TGTGCCAGCAGCTTGGATGATTCACCCCTCCACTTT.

The chain links TRBV19 to TRBJ1-2, with 8 nucleotides matching TRBD1. CDR1 and CDR2 (germline): LNHDA, SQIVND (reference sequence). Losses at the gene ends were 6 bases for V and 1 base for J; bases not matched to a gene: 7. The CDR3 runs to 15 residues. Here the CDR3 DNA reads TGTGCCAGTAGCGGGACAGGAGGGGATAACTATGGCTACACCTTC. The encoded protein is CASSGTGGDNYGYTF.

The genes are TRBV6-5 and TRBJ2-5; TRBD2 might be the D (5 bases). V lost 0 bases and J 1 base, leaving 15 bases between the germline ends. Germline V gene lookup returns CDR1 MNHEY and CDR2 SVGAGI. The CDR3 totals 17 residues. The CDR3 loop is CASSYSNGESSQETQYF. CDR3 nucleotides: TGTGCCAGCAGTTACTCGAATGGGGAGTCTTCCCAAGAGACCCAGTACTTC.

Only a few counts were recorded for this clonotype. V usage is TRBV7-9 and J usage is TRBJ2-6; perhaps TRBD1 as D (6 bases). The germline CDR1 and CDR2 sequences are SEHNR and FQNEAQ (reference sequence). V lost 5 bases and J lost 1, with 21 bases in between. The CDR3 is made up of 19 amino acids. CDR3 residues: CASSTPTPQGDSGANVLTF. The CDR3 nucleotides read TGTGCCAGCAGCACCCCCACTCCACAGGGAGATTCTGGGGCCAACGTCCTGACTTTC.

The chain joins TRBV7-6 to TRBJ2-1; 14 bases fit TRBD2. Germline V gene lookup returns CDR1 SGHVS and CDR2 FNYEAQ. V lost 8 bases and J lost 8; bases outside the gene matches: 2. The CDR3 length is 13 residues. This CDR3 is CASGTSGGDEQFF. The CDR3 DNA follows: TGTGCCAGCGGGACTAGCGGGGGCGATGAGCAGTTCTTC. Full variable domain (rest looked up from reference TRBV7-6 and TRBJ2-1): GAGVSQSPRYKVTKRGQDVALRCDPISGHVSLYWYRQALGQGPEFLTYFNYEAQQDKSGLPNDRFSAERPEGSISTLTIQRTEQRDSAMYRCASGTSGGDEQFFGPGTRLTVL.

This clonotype was counted only a few times. The chain links TRBV4-1 to TRBJ2-7; no reliable D call. Germline V lookup: CDR1 MGHRA, CDR2 YSYEKL. This CDR3 spans 16 amino acids. V lost 0 bases and J 3 bases, leaving 15 bases between the germline ends. CDR3 sequence (DNA): TGCGCCAGCAGCCAAGAGGCCGGGCTGGGGATCTACGAGCAGTACTTC. This codes for CASSQEAGLGIYEQYF.

The chain carries TRBV2 and TRBJ2-2; TRBD1 matches at 8 bases. The trim removed 9 bases at V and 7 bases at J, leaving 7 bases unmatched. Germline V lookup: CDR1 SNHLY, CDR2 FYNNEI. The CDR3 totals 13 residues. The DNA for the CDR3 is TGTGCCAGTCAGGGGGCGGGAATCGGGGAGCTGTTTTTT. Amino acid sequence: CASQGAGIGELFF.

The rearrangement uses TRBV20-1 and TRBJ1-2, with D perhaps TRBD1 (6 bases). V was clipped by 0 bases and J by 8 bases, with 16 bases between them. This CDR3 spans 14 amino acids. In germline, CDR1 is DFQATT, CDR2 SNEGSKA (reference sequence). The CDR3 loop reads CSARDGGGRGGYTF. In DNA, the CDR3 is TGCAGTGCTAGAGATGGGGGGGGGCGCGGGGGCTACACCTTC.

This clonotype occurred a few times. The V call is TRBV27, the J call TRBJ1-2, with D perhaps TRBD1 (5 bases). Germline assignment: CDR1 MNHEY and CDR2 SMNVEV (reference sequence). This CDR3 has 16 amino acids. V was cut by 4 bases and J by 4 bases, with 19 bases left in between. In DNA, the CDR3 is TGTGCCAGCAGTTCGTCATGGGGGGAAAAAGCCTATGGCTACACCTTC. This sequence encodes CASSSSWGEKAYGYTF.

This clonotype was observed once. The CDR3, as DNA: TGTGCCAGCAGACACCGGGGCAGTAATGAAAAACTGTTTTTT. Protein sequence: CASRHRGSNEKLFF. The chain is built from TRBV7-4 and TRBJ1-4, with D perhaps TRBD1 (5 bases). V was shortened by 6 bases and J by 4 bases, with 12 bases between the two germline ends. This CDR3 spans 14 amino acids. Looked up from germline, CDR1 is SGHVT and CDR2 is SQSDAQ.

This clonotype has more than one count but fewer than ten. J is TRBJ1-2 and V is TRBV6-2 or TRBV6-3; D is ambiguous. V was clipped by 2 bases and J by 5 bases, with 9 bases between them. The V gene's germline CDR1 is MNHEY and CDR2 SVGEGT. The CDR3 length is 13 residues. Here the CDR3 reads CASSYEARYGYTF. Here the CDR3 DNA reads TGTGCCAGCAGTTACGAGGCCCGGTATGGCTACACCTTC.

This clonotype was observed a handful of times. The chain couples TRBV27 to TRBJ2-5; D ambiguous. V lost 4 bases and J lost 0, with 9 bases in between. CDR1 and CDR2 from the germline V gene are MNHEY and SMNVEV (reference sequence). CDR3 length: 14 amino acids. The CDR3 nucleotides read TGTGCCAGCAGTTCCCCAGCAAACCAAGAGACCCAGTACTTC. Residues: CASSSPANQETQYF.

The V gene is TRBV5-6, the J gene TRBJ2-3; D might be TRBD1 (6 bases). The CDR3 runs to 14 residues. Trimming took off 3 bases at V and 9 bases at J, with 17 bases between the two ends. From germline, CDR1 is SGHDT and CDR2 YYEEEE. CDR3 DNA sequence: TGTGCCAGCAGCTCGATTGGGTCGCAGGGGACGCAGTATTTT. It encodes CASSSIGSQGTQYF.